Listed below are T cell receptor beta chains from one sample, sequenced in a study of Graves' ophthalmopathy and Graves' hyperthyroidism. MiXCR, applied by TCRdb to the multiplex PCR reads, yields one record per CDR3 protein. Of a few hundred thousand distinct CDR3 sequences detected, approximately 21% appear once; the ten largest clones hold approximately 3.2%. Sequencing input: peripheral blood. These receptors came from a young woman with stable Graves' hyperthyroidism. The conserved cysteine and the conserved F or W are not part of the CDR3 here. D genes are given only for firm matches. Size tells how often a clone was seen (once, few, many) or the class of an expanded clone, and some rows leave it out.

clone size	V gene	J gene	D gene	CDR3 protein
.	TRBV20-1	TRBJ1-5	.	SARGRGPGDQPQH
many	TRBV10-3	TRBJ1-5	.	AISESLQGGLPQH
many	TRBV10-3	TRBJ1-1	TRBD1	ATTGDTNTEAF
many	TRBV29-1	TRBJ1-1	.	SVEGHLNTEAF
.	TRBV13	TRBJ1-2	TRBD1	ASSSGQHKNYGDT
many	TRBV2	TRBJ1-1	.	ASTPHRASVAF
few	TRBV7-2	TRBJ2-7	.	ASSLGPGPYEQY
few	TRBV28	TRBJ2-5	.	ASSLQGWETQY
many	TRBV4-1	TRBJ1-5	.	ASSQDPGQPQH
many	TRBV3-1	TRBJ2-6	.	ASSQPSGANVLT
many	TRBV25-1	TRBJ2-7	TRBD1	ASTTGTGSYEQY
.	TRBV28	TRBJ2-7	.	ASSQSGPGRVEQY
many	TRBV6-5	TRBJ1-2	.	ASSYDGGPNYGYT
many	TRBV12-3/TRBV12-4	TRBJ1-1	.	ASSFAPLLGTEAF
many	TRBV6-2/TRBV6-3	TRBJ1-3	.	ASSRGLRFSGNTIY
many	TRBV28	TRBJ2-7	.	ASSLRLVEQY
many	TRBV2	TRBJ2-2	.	ASRPGTSNTGELF
many	TRBV20-1	TRBJ1-5	.	SAGGDGNSNQPQH
.	TRBV28	TRBJ2-7	.	ASTPSGLSSYEQY
many	TRBV24-1	TRBJ1-2	.	ATSESGRVYGYT
.	TRBV28	TRBJ1-2	TRBD1	ASSFPGGRG
many	TRBV28	TRBJ2-2	.	ASRTVPLGTGELF
many	TRBV6-5	TRBJ1-2	.	ASSYRTAANYGYT
many	TRBV19	TRBJ1-5	TRBD1	ASSIAAGQGGNQPQH
many	TRBV30	TRBJ2-2	.	AWSGPAGRGFGGELF
many	TRBV10-3	TRBJ2-7	.	AIRAPGSQGIEQY
once	TRBV12-3/TRBV12-4	TRBJ2-7	.	ASSTPGLLYEQY
many	TRBV29-1	TRBJ2-7	.	SVEGTAYEQY
many	TRBV10-3	TRBJ1-6	TRBD1	AISDFQGARSPLH
.	TRBV12-3/TRBV12-4	TRBJ2-2	TRBD2	ASSSSGGTTGELF
few	TRBV6-1	TRBJ2-1	.	ASSQGDNEQF
many	TRBV25-1	TRBJ1-2	.	ASSATEDGNYGYT
.	TRBV28	TRBJ1-1	.	ASSSLDPVKVVGAEAF
.	TRBV27	TRBJ1-2	.	ASSASGGSGYT
many	TRBV4-3	TRBJ2-5	.	ASSLLGGEQETQY
many	TRBV6-1	TRBJ1-1	TRBD1	ASSRQGTEAF
many	TRBV6-2/TRBV6-3	TRBJ2-7	TRBD2	ASIRGSGALSYEQY
few	TRBV19	TRBJ2-2	TRBD1	ASSIVRGSITGELF
.	TRBV6-5	TRBJ1-2	.	ASSYSIGGYGYT
many	TRBV4-1	TRBJ1-2	TRBD1	ASSQERTGGGGYT
.	TRBV5-6	TRBJ1-2	.	ASSLDGGAHGYT
.	TRBV27	TRBJ1-1	TRBD1	ASSPGTGRAAVTEAF
.	TRBV6-1	TRBJ2-7	.	ASSVDSLYEQY
.	TRBV4-1	TRBJ1-6	.	ASSPFPKGSYNSPLH
many	TRBV20-1	TRBJ2-7	.	SARVPLGGRVNEQY
many	TRBV5-5	TRBJ1-2	TRBD1	ASSSGQAGRGYT
.	TRBV5-8	TRBJ2-7	TRBD1	ASSTRTGAYEQY
many	TRBV29-1	TRBJ2-6	.	SVGTSDSGANVLT
many	TRBV20-1	TRBJ2-7	.	SASPTSYEQY
many	TRBV7-9	TRBJ2-4	.	ASSLQQGGNIQY
.	TRBV12-3/TRBV12-4	TRBJ1-6	TRBD1	ASSLDTGVRSPLH
many	TRBV20-1	TRBJ1-2	.	SAWVDYGYT
few	TRBV4-1	TRBJ2-5	TRBD2	ASSQVAGGPETQY
many	TRBV7-2	TRBJ1-2	.	ASSLAGEANGYT
many	TRBV6-1	TRBJ2-5	TRBD1	ASSWGQAQETQY
few	TRBV14	TRBJ1-6	.	ASSQVWGTDSPLH